This T cell receptor (beta chain) appears in the sequencing data of a study of technical replicates of blood from several donors. The germline CDR1 and CDR2 sequences are MNHEY and SVGAGI. The CDR3 runs 13 residues. V was clipped by 7 bases and J by 0 bases, with 8 bases between them. Method: immunoSEQ multiplex PCR; TCRdb's copy keeps in-frame clones and lacks some. The data hold about 82,000 clones, with nearly 96% observed a single time. This rearrangement joins TRBV6-5 to TRBJ2-3, with a possible D match to TRBD2 (5 bases). This sequence originates from a human donor in good health. The sample was T cells isolated from PBMCs. CDR3 sequence (DNA): TGTGCCAGCAATGGCGGGAGCACAGATACGCAGTATTTT. The encoded protein is CASNGGSTDTQYF.